This T cell receptor beta chain derives from a study of CD8+CD57+ T cells in acquired aplastic anemia. The V gene end was trimmed by 3 bases and the J gene end by 5 bases; junction bases not matched to a gene: 3. CDR1 and CDR2 (germline): SGHTA, FQGNSA. The CDR3 length is 14 residues. Study results and caveats: Nearly 30 was the count of CD8+ CDR3 sequences that patients shared with controls.

Sequencing involved patients with CD8+CD57+ cell expansion previously shown by flow cytometry. As for this clonotype: Its specificity is unknown.

CDR3 and TCR beta VDJ profiling relied on genomic DNA as the template. TCRdb reanalysed the reads using MiXCR and keeps one entry per CDR3 protein. The sample consists of roughly 80,000 distinct CDR3 sequences, less than 85% of them appearing once. The sequencing sample was made of sorted CD4+, CD8+, or CD8+CD57+ T cells (not recorded which) from PBMCs. The TCR was taken from a human donor with aplastic anemia. The chain joins TRBV7-2 to TRBJ1-5; 8 nucleotides match TRBD1. CDR3 nucleotides: TGTGCCAGCAGCTTGTACAGGGGGGATCAGCCCCAGCATTTT. Residues: CASSLYRGDQPQHF. The whole variable domain, remainder taken from reference TRBV7-2 and TRBJ1-5, is GAGVSQSPSNKVTEKGKDVELRCDPISGHTALYWYRQSLGQGLEFLIYFQGNSAPDKSGLPSDRFSAERTGGSVSTLTIQRTQQEDSAVYLCASSLYRGDQPQHFGDGTRLSIL.